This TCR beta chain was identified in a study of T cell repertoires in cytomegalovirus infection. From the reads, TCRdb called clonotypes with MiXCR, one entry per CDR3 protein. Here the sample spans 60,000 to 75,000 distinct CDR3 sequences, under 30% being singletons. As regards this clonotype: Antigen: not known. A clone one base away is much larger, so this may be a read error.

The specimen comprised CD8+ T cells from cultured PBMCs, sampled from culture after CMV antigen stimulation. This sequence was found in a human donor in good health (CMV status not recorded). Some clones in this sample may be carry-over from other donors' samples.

The CDR3 nucleotides are TGTGCCAGCAGGACCGGAGTAGACTACGAGCGGTACTTC. It codes for CASRTGVDYERYF. The J gene is TRBJ2-7, the V gene TRBV6-1, with a possible D match to TRBD2 (5 bases). CDR3 length: 13 residues. Germline CDR1 and CDR2: MNHNS and SASEGT.